This TCR beta chain stems from a study of T cell responses to AZD1222 COVID-19 vaccine. Study-level findings and limits: The study sampled repertoires only after the peak T cell response. It should be noted that donors were predominantly white British and more often female, and clonal diversity was possibly underestimated.

Method: immunoSEQ multiplex PCR; TCRdb's copy keeps in-frame clones and lacks some. The data show about 86,000 clones, about nine tenths seen once. Comment on this clone: The antigen is not known.

Per the germline V gene, CDR1 is MNHEY and CDR2 is SMNVEV (reference sequence). The CDR3 has 16 residues. The junction had 7 bases not matched to a gene; V was cut back by 1 base and J by 5 bases. Second-dose timings of about 4 or about 12 weeks were pooled. This rearrangement joins TRBV27 to TRBJ1-2, with TRBD1 matching 10 bases. The specimen comprised peripheral blood, sampled 28 days after the second AZD1222 dose. This receptor was taken from an adult who received the AZD1222 COVID-19 vaccine. This CDR3 reads CASSLYPRTGGYGYTF. The CDR3 DNA reads TGTGCCAGCAGTTTATACCCAAGGACAGGGGGATATGGCTACACCTTC.